This T cell receptor beta chain emerged from a study of shared clonotypes between healthy human individuals. On this clone itself: Different DNA sequences within this sample yield the same CDR3.

CDR1 MDHEN and CDR2 SYDVKM come from the germline V gene. This CDR3 has 13 residues. The trim removed 7 bases at V and 3 bases at J, leaving 6 bases unmatched. An assay was performed, and its level was deep. Clones were sequenced by immunoSEQ multiplex PCR, and TCRdb holds only the in-frame ones, with some missing. The profile shows approximately 1,500,000 clones, 95% to 97% of them singletons. Sequencing was carried out using naive CD4+ T cells sorted from blood. The subset was: CD45RA+ positively selected. The chain combines TRBV28 with TRBJ2-7; 7 nucleotides agree with TRBD1. This clonotype was sampled from a man younger than 45 in good health. The CDR3 loop is CASTPGQSYEQYF. The CDR3 DNA reads TGTGCCAGCACCCCGGGACAGAGCTACGAGCAGTACTTC.